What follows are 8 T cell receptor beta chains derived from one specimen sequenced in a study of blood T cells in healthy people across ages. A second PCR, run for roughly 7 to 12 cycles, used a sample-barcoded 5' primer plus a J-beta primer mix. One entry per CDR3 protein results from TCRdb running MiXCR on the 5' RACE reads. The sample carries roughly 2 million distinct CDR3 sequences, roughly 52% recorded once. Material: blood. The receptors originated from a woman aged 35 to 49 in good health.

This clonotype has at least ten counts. The CDR3 nucleotides read TGTGCCAGCAGTTTTCAGGCGGGCCAAGAGACCCAGTACTTC. Encoded protein: CASSFQAGQETQYF. V gene TRBV12-3 or TRBV12-4 combines with J gene TRBJ2-5; a weak D match, TRBD2 (5 bases). The V gene lost 3 bases and the J gene lost 1 base, with 9 bases spanning the gap. The CDR3 totals 14 residues.

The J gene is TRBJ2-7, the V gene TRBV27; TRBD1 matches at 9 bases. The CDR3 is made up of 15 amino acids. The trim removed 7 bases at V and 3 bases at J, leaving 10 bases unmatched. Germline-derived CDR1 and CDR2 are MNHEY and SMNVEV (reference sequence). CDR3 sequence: CASKTGTGSYYEQYF. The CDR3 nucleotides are TGTGCCAGCAAAACCGGGACAGGGAGTTACTACGAGCAGTACTTC.

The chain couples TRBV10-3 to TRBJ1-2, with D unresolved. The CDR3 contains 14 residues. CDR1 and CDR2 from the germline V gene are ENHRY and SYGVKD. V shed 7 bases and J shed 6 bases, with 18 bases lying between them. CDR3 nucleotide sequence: TGTGCCATCAAGAGGGTAGAGGCTTCGGATGGCTACACCTTC. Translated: CAIKRVEASDGYTF.

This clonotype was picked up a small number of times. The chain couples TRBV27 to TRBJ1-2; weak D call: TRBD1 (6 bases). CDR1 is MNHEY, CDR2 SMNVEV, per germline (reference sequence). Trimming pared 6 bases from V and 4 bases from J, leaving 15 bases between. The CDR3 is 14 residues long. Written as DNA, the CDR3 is TGTGCCAGCAGCACTTCAGACAGGCTCTATGGCTACACCTTC. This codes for CASSTSDRLYGYTF.

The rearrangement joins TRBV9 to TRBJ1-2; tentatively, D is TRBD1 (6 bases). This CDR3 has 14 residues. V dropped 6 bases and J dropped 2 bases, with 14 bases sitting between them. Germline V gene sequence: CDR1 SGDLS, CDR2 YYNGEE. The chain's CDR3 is CASTPDRPNYGYTF. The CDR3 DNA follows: TGTGCCAGCACTCCAGACAGGCCCAACTATGGCTACACCTTC.

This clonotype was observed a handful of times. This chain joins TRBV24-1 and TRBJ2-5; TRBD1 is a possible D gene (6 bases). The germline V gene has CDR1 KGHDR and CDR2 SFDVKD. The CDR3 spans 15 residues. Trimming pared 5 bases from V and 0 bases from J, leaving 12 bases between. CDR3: CATSGGWTDQETQYF. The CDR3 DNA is TGTGCCACCAGTGGTGGATGGACAGACCAAGAGACCCAGTACTTC.

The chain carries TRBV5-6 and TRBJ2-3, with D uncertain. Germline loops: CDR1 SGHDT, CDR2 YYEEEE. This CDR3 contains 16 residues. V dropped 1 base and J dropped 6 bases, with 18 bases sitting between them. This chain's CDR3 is CASSLSVHTGPDTQYF. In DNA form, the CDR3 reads TGTGCCAGCAGCTTGAGTGTACACACTGGCCCGGATACGCAGTATTTT.

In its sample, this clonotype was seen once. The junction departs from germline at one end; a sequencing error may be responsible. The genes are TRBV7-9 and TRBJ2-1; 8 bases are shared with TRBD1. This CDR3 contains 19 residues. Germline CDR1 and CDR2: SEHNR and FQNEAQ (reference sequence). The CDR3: CASSLAGQVIPRSYNGQFF. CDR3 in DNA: TGTGCCAGCAGCTTAGCGGGACAGGTTATTCCAAGGTCCTACAATGGGCAGTTCTTC.